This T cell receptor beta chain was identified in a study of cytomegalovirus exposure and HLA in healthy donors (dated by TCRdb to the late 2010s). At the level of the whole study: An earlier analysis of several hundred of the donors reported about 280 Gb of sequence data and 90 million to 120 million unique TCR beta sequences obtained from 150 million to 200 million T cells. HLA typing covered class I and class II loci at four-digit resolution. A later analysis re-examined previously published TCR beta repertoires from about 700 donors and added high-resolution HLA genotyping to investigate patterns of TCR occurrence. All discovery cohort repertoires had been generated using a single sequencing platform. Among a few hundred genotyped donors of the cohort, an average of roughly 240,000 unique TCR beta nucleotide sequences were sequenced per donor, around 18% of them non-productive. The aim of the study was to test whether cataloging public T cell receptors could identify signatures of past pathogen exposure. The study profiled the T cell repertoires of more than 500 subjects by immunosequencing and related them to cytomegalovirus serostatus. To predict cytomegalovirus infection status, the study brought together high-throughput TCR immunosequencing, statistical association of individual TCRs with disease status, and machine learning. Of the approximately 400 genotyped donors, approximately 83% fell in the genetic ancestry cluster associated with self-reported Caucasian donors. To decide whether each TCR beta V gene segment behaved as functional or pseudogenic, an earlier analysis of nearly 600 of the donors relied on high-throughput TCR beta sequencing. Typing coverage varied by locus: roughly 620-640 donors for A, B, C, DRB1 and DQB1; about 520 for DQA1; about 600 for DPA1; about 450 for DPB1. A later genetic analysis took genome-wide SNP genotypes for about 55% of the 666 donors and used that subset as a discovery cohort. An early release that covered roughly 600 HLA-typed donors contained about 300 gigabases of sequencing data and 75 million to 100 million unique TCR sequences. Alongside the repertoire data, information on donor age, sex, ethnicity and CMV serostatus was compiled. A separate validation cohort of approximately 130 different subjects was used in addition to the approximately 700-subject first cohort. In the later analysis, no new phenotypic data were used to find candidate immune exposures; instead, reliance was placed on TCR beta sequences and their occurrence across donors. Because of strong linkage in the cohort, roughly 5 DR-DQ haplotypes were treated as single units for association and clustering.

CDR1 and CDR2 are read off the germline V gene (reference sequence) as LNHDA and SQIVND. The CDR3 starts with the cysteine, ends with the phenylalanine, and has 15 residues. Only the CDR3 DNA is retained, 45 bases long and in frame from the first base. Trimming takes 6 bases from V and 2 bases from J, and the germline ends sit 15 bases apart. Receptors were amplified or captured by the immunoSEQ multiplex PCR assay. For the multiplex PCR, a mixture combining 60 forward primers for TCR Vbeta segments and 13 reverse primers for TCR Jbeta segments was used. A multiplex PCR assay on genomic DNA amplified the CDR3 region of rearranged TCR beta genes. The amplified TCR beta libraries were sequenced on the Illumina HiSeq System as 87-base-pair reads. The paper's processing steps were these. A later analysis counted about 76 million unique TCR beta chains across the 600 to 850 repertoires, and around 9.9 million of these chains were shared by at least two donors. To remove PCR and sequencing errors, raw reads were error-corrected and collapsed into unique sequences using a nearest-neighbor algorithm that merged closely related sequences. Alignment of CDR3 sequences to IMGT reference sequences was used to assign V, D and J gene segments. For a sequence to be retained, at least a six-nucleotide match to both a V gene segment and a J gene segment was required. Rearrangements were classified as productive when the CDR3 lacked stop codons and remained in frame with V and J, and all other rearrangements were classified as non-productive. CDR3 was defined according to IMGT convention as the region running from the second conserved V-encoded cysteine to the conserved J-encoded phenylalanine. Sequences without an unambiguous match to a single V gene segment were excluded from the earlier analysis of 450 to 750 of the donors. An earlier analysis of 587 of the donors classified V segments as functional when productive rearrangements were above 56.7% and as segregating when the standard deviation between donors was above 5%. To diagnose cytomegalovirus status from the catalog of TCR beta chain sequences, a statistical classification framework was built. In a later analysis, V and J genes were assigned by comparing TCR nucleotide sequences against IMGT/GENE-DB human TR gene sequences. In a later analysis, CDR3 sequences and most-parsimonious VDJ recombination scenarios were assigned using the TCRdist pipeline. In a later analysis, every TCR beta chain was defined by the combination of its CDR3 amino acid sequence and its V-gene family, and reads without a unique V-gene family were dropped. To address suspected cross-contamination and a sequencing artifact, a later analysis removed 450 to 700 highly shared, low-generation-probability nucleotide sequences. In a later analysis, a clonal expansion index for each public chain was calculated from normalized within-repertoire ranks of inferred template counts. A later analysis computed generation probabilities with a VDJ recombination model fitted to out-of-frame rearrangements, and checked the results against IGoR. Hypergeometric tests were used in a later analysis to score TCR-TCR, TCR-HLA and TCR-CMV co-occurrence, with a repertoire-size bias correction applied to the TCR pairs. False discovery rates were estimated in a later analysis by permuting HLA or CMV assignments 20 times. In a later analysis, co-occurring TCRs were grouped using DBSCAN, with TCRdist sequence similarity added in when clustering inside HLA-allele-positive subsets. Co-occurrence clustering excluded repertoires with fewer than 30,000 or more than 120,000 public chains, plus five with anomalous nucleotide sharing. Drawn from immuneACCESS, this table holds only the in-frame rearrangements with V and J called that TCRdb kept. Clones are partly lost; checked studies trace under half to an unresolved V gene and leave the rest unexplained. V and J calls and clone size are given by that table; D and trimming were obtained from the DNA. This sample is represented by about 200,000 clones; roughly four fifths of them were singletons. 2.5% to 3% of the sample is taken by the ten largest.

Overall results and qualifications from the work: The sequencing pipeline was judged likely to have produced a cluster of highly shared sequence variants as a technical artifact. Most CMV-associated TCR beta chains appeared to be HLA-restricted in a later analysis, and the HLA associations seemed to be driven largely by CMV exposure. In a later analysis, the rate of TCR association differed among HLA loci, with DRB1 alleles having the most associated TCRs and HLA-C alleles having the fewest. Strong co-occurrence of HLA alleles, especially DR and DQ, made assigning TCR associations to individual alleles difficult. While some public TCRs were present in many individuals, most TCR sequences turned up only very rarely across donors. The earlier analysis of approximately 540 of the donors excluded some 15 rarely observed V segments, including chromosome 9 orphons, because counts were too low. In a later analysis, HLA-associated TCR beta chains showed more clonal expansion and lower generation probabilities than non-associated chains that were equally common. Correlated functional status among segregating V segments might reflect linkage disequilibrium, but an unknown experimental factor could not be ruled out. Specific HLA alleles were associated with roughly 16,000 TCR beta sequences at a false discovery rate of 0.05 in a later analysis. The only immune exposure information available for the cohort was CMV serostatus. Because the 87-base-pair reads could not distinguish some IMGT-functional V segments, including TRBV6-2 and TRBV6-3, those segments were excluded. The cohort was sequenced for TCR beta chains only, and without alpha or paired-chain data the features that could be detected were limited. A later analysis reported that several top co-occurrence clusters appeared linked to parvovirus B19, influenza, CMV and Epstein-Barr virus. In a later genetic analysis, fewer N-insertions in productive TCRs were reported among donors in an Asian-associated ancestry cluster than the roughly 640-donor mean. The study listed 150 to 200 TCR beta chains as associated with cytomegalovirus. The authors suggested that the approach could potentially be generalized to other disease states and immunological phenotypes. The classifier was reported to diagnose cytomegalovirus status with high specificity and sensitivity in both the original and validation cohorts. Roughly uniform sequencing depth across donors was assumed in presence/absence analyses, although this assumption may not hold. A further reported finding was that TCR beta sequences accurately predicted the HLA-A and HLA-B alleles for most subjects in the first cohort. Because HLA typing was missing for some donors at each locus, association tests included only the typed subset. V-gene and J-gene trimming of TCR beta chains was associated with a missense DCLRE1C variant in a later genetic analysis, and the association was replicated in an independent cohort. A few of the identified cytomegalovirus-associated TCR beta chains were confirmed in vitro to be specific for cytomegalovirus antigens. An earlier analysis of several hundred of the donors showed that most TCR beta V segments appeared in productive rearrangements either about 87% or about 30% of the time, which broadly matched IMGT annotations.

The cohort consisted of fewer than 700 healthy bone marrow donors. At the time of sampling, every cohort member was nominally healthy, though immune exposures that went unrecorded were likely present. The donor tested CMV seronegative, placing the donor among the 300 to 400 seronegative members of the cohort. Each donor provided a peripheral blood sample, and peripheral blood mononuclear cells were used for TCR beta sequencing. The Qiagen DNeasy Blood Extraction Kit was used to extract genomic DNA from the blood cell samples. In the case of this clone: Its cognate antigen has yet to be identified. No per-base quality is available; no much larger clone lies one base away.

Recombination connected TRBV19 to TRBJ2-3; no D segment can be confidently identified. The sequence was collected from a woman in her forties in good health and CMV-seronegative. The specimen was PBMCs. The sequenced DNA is TGTGCCAGTAGAGAGACACCAGTCCCCACAGATACGCAGTATTTT. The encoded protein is CASRETPVPTDTQYF.